These 5 T cell receptor beta chains were sequenced from one sample in a study of shared clonotypes between healthy human individuals (TCRdb year 2020). For the CD8 naive samples, CD45RO-negative cells were positively selected for CCR7, yielding a CD45RA+CCR7+ population from which TemRA cells were excluded. The method was the immunoSEQ multiplex PCR assay. TCRdb obtained this table from immuneACCESS and retained in-frame rearrangements with V and J assigned. These tables miss some clones; where compared with another copy, unresolved V genes account for less than half of the shortfall, and the remainder is unexplained. The sample table lists some 800,000 clones, 80% to 95% of them with a count of one. The ten largest clones add up to 24% of the sample. The sample was naive CD8+ T cells sorted from blood. The sample's cell subset or site label is to be understood as: CD45RA+CCR7+. The receptors were sampled from a man aged 25-45 years in good health.

The chain recombines TRBV10-1 with TRBJ2-1; D perhaps matches TRBD1 (5 bases). Trimming pared 6 bases from V and 8 bases from J, leaving 20 bases between. Germline V gene data show CDR1 as WNHNN and CDR2 as SYGVQD (reference sequence). The CDR3 loop spans 15 amino acids. CDR3 protein: CASRADSPSPDEQFF. CDR3 DNA sequence: TGCGCCAGCAGGGCCGACAGTCCGAGTCCAGATGAGCAGTTCTTC.

The chain couples TRBV4-1 to TRBJ2-6, with TRBD1 identical over 7 bases. There are 18 residues in the CDR3. With V trimmed by 0 bases and J by 0 bases, 5 bases remained unmatched. Germline values: CDR1 MGHRA, CDR2 YSYEKL. The CDR3 DNA sequence: TGCGCCAGCAGCCAAGAGGCGACAGGGAGCTCTGGGGCCAACGTCCTGACTTTC. Protein: CASSQEATGSSGANVLTF.

The chain links TRBV7-2 to TRBJ2-4, with D possibly TRBD1 on 5 matching bases. Germline CDR1 SGHTA, CDR2 FQGNSA. The V gene lost 5 bases and the J gene lost 13 bases, with 12 bases spanning the gap. CDR3 length: 11 residues. The CDR3 region has the DNA TGTGCCAGCAGCCAACAGACAGAACAGTACTTC. It codes for CASSQQTEQYF.

This sequence joins TRBV27 and TRBJ2-1; 9 bases map to TRBD2. Germline V CDR1 and CDR2: MNHEY, SMNVEV (reference sequence). The CDR3 is made up of 12 amino acids. V lost 4 bases and J lost 12; bases outside the gene matches: 4. CDR3 sequence (DNA): TGTGCCAGCAGTTCGGGACTAGCCGGGCAGTTCTTC. The encoded protein is CASSSGLAGQFF.

This rearrangement joins TRBV5-1 to TRBJ2-3, with D possibly matching TRBD1 (6 bases). This CDR3 is 15 amino acids long. CDR1 is SGHRS, CDR2 YFSETQ, per germline. The germline V and J ends were trimmed by 1 base and 2 bases, with 11 bases remaining between them. The CDR3 here is CASSLLQGYTDTQYF. Here the CDR3 DNA reads TGCGCCAGCAGCTTGCTTCAGGGGTACACAGATACGCAGTATTTT.